This TCR beta chain was retrieved from a study of shared clonotypes between healthy human individuals. Study information: Each donor had three CD4 naive, three CD4 memory, two CD8 naive and one CD8 memory plate.

The naive CD8 fraction comprised CD45RO-negative cells positively selected for CCR7 and excluded terminally differentiated effector memory CD45RA+ cells. Investigators spread the genomic DNA of each subset evenly over several immunoSEQ plates. Repertoires were generated with immunoSEQ multiplex PCR, while TCRdb's copy carries only in-frame clones and drops some. The sample lists hundreds of thousands of clones, 95% to 96% occurring once. Germline CDR1 SGHNT, CDR2 YYREEE (reference sequence). The trim removed 7 bases at V and 7 bases at J, leaving 10 bases unmatched. The CDR3 length is 14 residues. The chain couples TRBV5-4 to TRBJ2-7; TRBD2 agrees at 11 bases. The sample consisted of naive CD8+ T cells sorted from blood. This sequence was found in a woman in her 30s in good health. The CDR3 region is CASSPGTSGLEQYF. The CDR3 nucleotides read TGTGCCAGCTCCCCCGGGACTAGCGGTTTGGAGCAGTACTTC. Complete variable domain (other parts from reference TRBV5-4 and TRBJ2-7): ETGVTQSPTHLIKTRGQQVTLRCSSQSGHNTVSWYQQALGQGPQFIFQYYREEENGRGNFPPRFSGLQFPNYSSELNVNALELDDSALYLCASSPGTSGLEQYFGPGTRLTVT.